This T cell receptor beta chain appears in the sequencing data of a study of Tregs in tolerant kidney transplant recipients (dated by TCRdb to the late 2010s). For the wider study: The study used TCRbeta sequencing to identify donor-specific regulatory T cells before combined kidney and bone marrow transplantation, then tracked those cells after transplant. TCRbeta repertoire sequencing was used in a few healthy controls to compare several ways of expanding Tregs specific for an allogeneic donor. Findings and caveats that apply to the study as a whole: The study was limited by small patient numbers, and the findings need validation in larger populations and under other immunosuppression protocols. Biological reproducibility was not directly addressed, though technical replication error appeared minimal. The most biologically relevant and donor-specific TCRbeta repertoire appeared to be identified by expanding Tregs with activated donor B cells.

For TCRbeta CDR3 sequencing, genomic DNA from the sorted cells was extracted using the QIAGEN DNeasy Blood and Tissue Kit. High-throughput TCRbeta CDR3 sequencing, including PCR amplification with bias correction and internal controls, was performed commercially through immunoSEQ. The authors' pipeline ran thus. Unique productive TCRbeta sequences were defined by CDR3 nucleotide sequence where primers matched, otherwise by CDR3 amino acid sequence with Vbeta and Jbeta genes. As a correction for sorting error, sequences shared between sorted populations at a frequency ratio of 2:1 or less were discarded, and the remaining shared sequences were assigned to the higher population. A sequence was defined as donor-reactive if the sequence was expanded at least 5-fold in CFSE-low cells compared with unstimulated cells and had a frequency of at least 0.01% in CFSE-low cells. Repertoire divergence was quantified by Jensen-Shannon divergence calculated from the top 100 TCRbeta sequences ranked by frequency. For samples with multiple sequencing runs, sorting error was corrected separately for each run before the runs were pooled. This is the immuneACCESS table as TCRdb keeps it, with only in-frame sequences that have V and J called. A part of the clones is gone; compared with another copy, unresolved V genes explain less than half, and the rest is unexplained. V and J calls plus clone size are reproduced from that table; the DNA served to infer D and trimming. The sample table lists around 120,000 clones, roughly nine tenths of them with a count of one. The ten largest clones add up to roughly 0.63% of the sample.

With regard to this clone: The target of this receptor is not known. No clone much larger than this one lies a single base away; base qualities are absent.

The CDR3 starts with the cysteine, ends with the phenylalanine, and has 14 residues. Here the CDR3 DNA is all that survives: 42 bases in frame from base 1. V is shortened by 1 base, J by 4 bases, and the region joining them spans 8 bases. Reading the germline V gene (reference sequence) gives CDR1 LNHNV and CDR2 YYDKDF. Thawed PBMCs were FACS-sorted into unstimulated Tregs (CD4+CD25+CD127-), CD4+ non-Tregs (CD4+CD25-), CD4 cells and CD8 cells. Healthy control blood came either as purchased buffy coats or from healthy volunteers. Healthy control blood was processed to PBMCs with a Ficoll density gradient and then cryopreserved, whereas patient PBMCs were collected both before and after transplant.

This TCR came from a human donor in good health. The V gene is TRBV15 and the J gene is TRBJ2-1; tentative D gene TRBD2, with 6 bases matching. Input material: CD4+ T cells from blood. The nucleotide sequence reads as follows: TGTGCCACCAGCAGAGCGGGAGAATACAATGAGCAGTTCTTC. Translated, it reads CATSRAGEYNEQFF.